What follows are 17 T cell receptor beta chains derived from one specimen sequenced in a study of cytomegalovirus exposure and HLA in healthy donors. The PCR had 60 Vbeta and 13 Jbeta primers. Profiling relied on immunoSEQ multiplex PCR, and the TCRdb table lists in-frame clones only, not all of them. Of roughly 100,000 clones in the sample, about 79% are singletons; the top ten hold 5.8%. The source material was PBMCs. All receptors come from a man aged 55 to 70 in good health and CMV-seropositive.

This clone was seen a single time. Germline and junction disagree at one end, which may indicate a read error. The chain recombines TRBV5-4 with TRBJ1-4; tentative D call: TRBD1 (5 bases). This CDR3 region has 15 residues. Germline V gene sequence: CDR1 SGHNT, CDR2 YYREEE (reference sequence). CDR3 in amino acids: CASSQWRGGGEKLFF. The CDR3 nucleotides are TGCGCCAGCAGCCAATGGAGGGGCGGGGGGGAAAAACTGTTTTTT.

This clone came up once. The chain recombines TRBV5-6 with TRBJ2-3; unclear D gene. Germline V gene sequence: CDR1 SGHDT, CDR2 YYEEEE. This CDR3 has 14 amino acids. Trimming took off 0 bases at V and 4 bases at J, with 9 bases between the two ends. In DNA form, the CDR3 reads TGTGCCAGCAGCTTGGGCCAACTGGCAGATACGCAGTATTTT. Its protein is CASSLGQLADTQYF.

The CDR3 spells CASSLAGLTTGELFF. The CDR3 nucleotides read TGTGCCAGCAGCTTAGCGGGGCTTACAACCGGGGAGCTGTTTTTT. V usage is TRBV7-9 and J usage is TRBJ2-2, with D tentatively TRBD1 (5 bases). Per germline, CDR1 SEHNR and CDR2 FQNEAQ (reference sequence). This CDR3 has 15 residues. With 0 bases removed from V and 5 bases from J, the gap between germline ends came to 10 bases.

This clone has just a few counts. The CDR3 coding sequence is TGTGCCAGCCCATCGGGGGACAGGGGGCGGCGATGGAAGGAAAAACTGTTTTTT. Amino acid sequence: CASPSGDRGRRWKEKLFF. The chain employs TRBV7-7 and TRBJ1-4; 12 nucleotides align to TRBD1. Germline values: CDR1 SSHAT, CDR2 FNYEAQ (reference sequence). The CDR3 consists of 18 residues. V was pared by 8 bases and J by 8 bases, with 18 bases of the junction left unmatched.

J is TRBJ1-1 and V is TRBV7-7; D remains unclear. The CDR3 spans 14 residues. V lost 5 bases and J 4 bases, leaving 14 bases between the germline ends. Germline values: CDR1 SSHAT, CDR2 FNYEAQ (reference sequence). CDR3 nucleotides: TGTGCCAGCAGCCCGTCCCCTGCGGGCACTGAAGCTTTCTTT. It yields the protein CASSPSPAGTEAFF.

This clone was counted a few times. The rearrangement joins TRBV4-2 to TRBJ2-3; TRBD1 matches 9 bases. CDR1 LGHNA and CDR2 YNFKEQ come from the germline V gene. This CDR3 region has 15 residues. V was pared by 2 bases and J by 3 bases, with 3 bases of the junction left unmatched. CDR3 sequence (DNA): TGTGCCAGCAGCCAAAGGACAGGGGAAACAGATACGCAGTATTTT. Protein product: CASSQRTGETDTQYF.

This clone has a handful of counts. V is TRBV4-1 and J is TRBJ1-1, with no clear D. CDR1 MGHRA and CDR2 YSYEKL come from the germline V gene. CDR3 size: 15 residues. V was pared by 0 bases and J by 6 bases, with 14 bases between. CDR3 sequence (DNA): TGCGCCAGCAGCCAAGATAATCGAGGGTTCCCTGAAGCTTTCTTT. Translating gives CASSQDNRGFPEAFF.

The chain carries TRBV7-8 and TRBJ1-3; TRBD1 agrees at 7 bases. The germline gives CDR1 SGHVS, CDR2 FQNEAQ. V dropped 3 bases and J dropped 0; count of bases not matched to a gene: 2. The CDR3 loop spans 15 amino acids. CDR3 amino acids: CASSLGQSSGNTIYF. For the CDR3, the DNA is TGTGCCAGCAGCTTGGGACAGAGCTCTGGAAACACCATATATTTT.

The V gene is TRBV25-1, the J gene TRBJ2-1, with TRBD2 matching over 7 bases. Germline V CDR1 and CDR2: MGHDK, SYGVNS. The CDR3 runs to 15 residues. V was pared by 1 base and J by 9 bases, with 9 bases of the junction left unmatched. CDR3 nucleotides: TGTGCCAGCAGTGAATTGGCGGGGGACCGCGGTGAGCAGTTCTTC. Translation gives CASSELAGDRGEQFF.

The CDR3 DNA reads TGTGCCAGCAGCTTGGTAGCTAGCGGGGGTTCCCAAGAGACCCAGTACTTC. It encodes CASSLVASGGSQETQYF. The rearrangement links TRBV5-5 to TRBJ2-5, with 10 bases that match TRBD2. Per germline, CDR1 SGHKS and CDR2 YYEKEE (reference sequence). V lost 0 bases, J lost 1 base, and 6 bases stayed unmatched. This CDR3 has 17 amino acids. The full variable domain, with the rest looked up from reference TRBV5-5 and TRBJ2-5, is DAGVTQSPTHLIKTRGQQVTLRCSPISGHKSVSWYQQVLGQGPQFIFQYYEKEERGRGNFPDRFSARQFPNYSSELNVNALLLGDSALYLCASSLVASGGSQETQYFGPGTRLLVL.

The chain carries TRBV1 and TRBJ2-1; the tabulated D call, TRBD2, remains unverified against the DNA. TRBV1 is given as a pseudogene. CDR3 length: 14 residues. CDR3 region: CPLSGGSSYNEQFF. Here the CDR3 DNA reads TGCCCCCTTAGCGGGGGGAGCTCCTACAATGAGCAGTTCTTC.

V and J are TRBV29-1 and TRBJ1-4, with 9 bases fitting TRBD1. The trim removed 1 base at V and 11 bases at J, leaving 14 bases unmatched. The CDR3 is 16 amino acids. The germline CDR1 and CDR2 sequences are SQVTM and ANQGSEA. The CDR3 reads CSVEVQAGPGTGKLFF. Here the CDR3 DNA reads TGCAGCGTTGAAGTCCAAGCCGGGCCCGGGACAGGGAAACTGTTTTTT.

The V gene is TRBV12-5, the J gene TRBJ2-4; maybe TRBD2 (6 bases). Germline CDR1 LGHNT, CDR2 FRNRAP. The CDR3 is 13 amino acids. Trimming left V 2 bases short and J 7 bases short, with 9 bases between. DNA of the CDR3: TGTGCTAGTGGTTTGTCGGGGGACAACATTCAGTACTTC. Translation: CASGLSGDNIQYF.

The CDR3 nucleotides read TGTGCCAGCTCACCACCTGGCAGGGGACAATACGAGCAGTACTTC. Translated: CASSPPGRGQYEQYF. The V gene is TRBV18, the J gene TRBJ2-7, with D tentatively TRBD1 (6 bases). Deletions cut 0 bases from V and 4 bases from J, with 13 bases between. Germline CDR1 KGHSH, CDR2 LQKENI. The CDR3 is 15 amino acids. The full variable domain, in which reference TRBV18 and TRBJ2-7 provide the parts outside the CDR3, is NAGVMQNPRHLVRRRGQEARLRCSPMKGHSHVYWYRQLPEEGLKFMVYLQKENIIDESGMPKERFSAEFPKEGPSILRIQQVVRGDSAAYFCASSPPGRGQYEQYFGPGTRLTVT.

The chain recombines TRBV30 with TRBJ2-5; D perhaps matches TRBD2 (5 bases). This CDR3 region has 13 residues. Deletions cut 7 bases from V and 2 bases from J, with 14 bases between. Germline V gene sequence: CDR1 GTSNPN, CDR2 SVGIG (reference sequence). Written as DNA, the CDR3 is TGTGCCTTAGCGTCGCAGAGACAAGAGACCCAGTACTTC. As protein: CALASQRQETQYF.

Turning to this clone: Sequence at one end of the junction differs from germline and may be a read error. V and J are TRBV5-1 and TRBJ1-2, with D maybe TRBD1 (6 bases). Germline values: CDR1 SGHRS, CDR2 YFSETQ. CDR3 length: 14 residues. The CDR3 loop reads CASKLNTGNSGYTF. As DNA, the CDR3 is TGCGCCAGCAAACTTAATACAGGGAACTCTGGCTACACCTTC.

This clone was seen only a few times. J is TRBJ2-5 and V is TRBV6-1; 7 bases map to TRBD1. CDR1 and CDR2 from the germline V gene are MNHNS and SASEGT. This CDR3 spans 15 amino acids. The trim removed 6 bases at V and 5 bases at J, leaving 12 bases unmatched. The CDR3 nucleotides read TGTGCCAGCAGCCCGACACAGGGGCTTGGGGAGACCCAGTACTTC. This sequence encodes CASSPTQGLGETQYF.